Following are 21 T cell receptor beta chains from one sample sequenced in a study of blood T cell repertoires in COVID-19. Measured with immunoSEQ multiplex PCR; TCRdb has only the in-frame clones, and not every one. Of 220,000 or so clones detected, 80% to 90% appear once; the ten largest clones hold under 3.5%. The specimen sequenced was PBMCs or T cells enriched from blood (not recorded which). Receptors were obtained from a woman aged 18-35 years in a cohort exposed to, infected with or recovered from COVID-19 (not recorded which).

This clone occurred once. The chain links TRBV27 to TRBJ1-6, with D possibly matching TRBD1 (5 bases). The V gene's germline CDR1 is MNHEY and CDR2 SMNVEV (reference sequence). V was shortened by 6 bases and J by 8 bases, with 14 bases between the two germline ends. The CDR3 runs 14 residues. Written as DNA, the CDR3 is TGTGCCAGCAGGGGTCCGACAGCCTATTCACCCCTCCACTTT. This codes for CASRGPTAYSPLHF.

The CDR3 nucleotides read TGTGCCAGCTCACCAATGGGGGGAGAACAGCCCCAGCATTTT. Its translation is CASSPMGGEQPQHF. V usage is TRBV18 and J usage is TRBJ1-5; D is possibly TRBD1 (5 bases). CDR1 is KGHSH and CDR2 is LQKENI in the germline V gene. The CDR3 runs to 14 residues. V shed 2 bases and J shed 7 bases, with 12 bases lying between them.

This chain links TRBV5-6 with TRBJ1-4, with 7 positions matching TRBD1. CDR3 length: 15 amino acids. Trimming took 0 bases from V and 7 from J; bases not matched to a gene: 6. The germline V gene encodes CDR1 SGHDT and CDR2 YYEEEE. The chain's CDR3 is CASSLVQGGPEKLFF. Written as DNA, the CDR3 is TGTGCCAGCAGCTTGGTGCAGGGGGGTCCTGAAAAACTGTTTTTT.

J is TRBJ2-2 and V is TRBV9; D remains unclear. Looked up from germline, CDR1 is SGDLS and CDR2 is YYNGEE. This CDR3 has 11 amino acids. The V end lost 3 bases, the J end lost 8 bases, and 5 bases lay between the germline ends. CDR3: CASSAPGELFF. CDR3 sequence (DNA): TGTGCCAGCAGCGCCCCTGGGGAGCTGTTTTTT.

The V gene is TRBV12-3 or TRBV12-4, the J gene TRBJ1-1; no firm D call. CDR3 length: 13 amino acids. V gave up 9 bases and J gave up 3 bases, with 14 bases separating them. The CDR3 DNA follows: TGTGCCAGTTCGAGGCTCCTGGACACTGAAGCTTTCTTT. This gives the protein CASSRLLDTEAFF.

The CDR3 DNA reads TGTGCCAGCAGCCCCGGGACAGGGGAGGGACGGATATATTTT. Amino acids: CASSPGTGEGRIYF. V usage is TRBV3-1 (or the pseudogene TRBV3-2) and J usage is TRBJ1-3; 10 bases match TRBD1. The V and J ends lost 4 bases and 13 bases, in that order; junction bases with no gene match: 10. Germline V CDR1 and CDR2: LGHDT, YNNKEL (reference sequence). This CDR3 comprises 14 residues.

This clone was detected a few times. The chain has TRBV6-6 and TRBJ2-5; 7 bases agree with TRBD1. Trimming at V came to 6 bases and at J to 4 bases, leaving 8 bases not matched to a gene. Germline lookup yields CDR1 MNHNY and CDR2 SVGAGI (reference sequence). The CDR3 is 14 residues long. This CDR3 is CASRVGTVGETQYF. For the CDR3, the DNA is TGTGCCAGCAGAGTCGGGACAGTTGGAGAGACCCAGTACTTC.

This rearrangement joins TRBV5-8 to TRBJ1-4; 8 bases fit TRBD1. Germline loops: CDR1 SGHTS, CDR2 YDEGEE. The CDR3 contains 15 residues. Trimming removed 6 bases from V and 8 bases from J; junction bases left unmatched: 12. CDR3 in DNA: TGTGCCAGCACCCTACCCGGGACAGGTGGCGAAAAACTGTTTTTT. This codes for CASTLPGTGGEKLFF. The entire variable domain, with the rest obtained from reference TRBV5-8 and TRBJ1-4, is as follows: EAGVTQSPTHLIKTRGQQATLRCSPISGHTSVYWYQQALGLGLQFLLWYDEGEERNRGNFPPRFSGRQFPNYSSELNVNALELEDSALYLCASTLPGTGGEKLFFGSGTQLSVL.

The rearrangement uses TRBV7-9 and TRBJ2-7, with 8 nucleotides matching TRBD1. This CDR3 has 14 residues. The germline V gene has CDR1 SEHNR and CDR2 FQNEAQ (reference sequence). The V gene end was trimmed by 5 bases and the J gene end by 4 bases; junction bases not matched to a gene: 7. The CDR3 region is CASSPQGASYEQYF. The CDR3 DNA is TGTGCCAGCAGCCCCCAGGGGGCGTCATACGAGCAGTACTTC.

This chain joins TRBV6-5 and TRBJ1-4, with D maybe TRBD1 (5 bases). Trimming shortened V by 6 bases and J by 6 bases, and 17 bases separated the two germline ends. Germline-derived CDR1 and CDR2 are MNHEY and SVGAGI. This CDR3 has 15 amino acids. In nucleotides, the CDR3 is TGTGCCAGCAGCATCTCCGCCTGGGGGGATGAAAAACTGTTTTTT. This codes for CASSISAWGDEKLFF.

The V gene is TRBV10-1, the J gene TRBJ2-7; 11 bases agree with TRBD2. CDR3 length: 19 amino acids. The V and J ends lost 3 bases and 7 bases, in that order; junction bases with no gene match: 20. Germline assignment: CDR1 WNHNN and CDR2 SYGVQD (reference sequence). DNA for the CDR3: TGCGCCAGCAGTGACCGCGAACTAGCGGGAGCGCATAAAACTAGGGAGCAGTACTTC. This encodes CASSDRELAGAHKTREQYF.

V is TRBV5-3 and J is TRBJ1-5; TRBD1 aligns across 7 bases. TRBV5-3 is an ORF; its function is uncertain. The junction had 9 bases not matched to a gene; V was cut back by 4 bases and J by 5 bases. The CDR3 runs to 15 residues. The CDR3 coding sequence is TGTGCCAGAAGCGGGGACAGAAAAAGGGATCAGCCCCAGCATTTT. Residues: CARSGDRKRDQPQHF.

The V gene is TRBV13, the J gene TRBJ2-5; no clear D gene. This CDR3 has 14 amino acids. Germline V gives CDR1 PRHDT, CDR2 FYEKMQ (reference sequence). V was shortened by 1 base and J by 5 bases, with 11 bases between the two germline ends. CDR3 loop: CASSLASLKETQYF. In DNA, the CDR3 is TGTGCCAGCAGCTTAGCCAGTTTGAAGGAGACCCAGTACTTC.

This rearrangement joins TRBV11-3 to TRBJ1-2; maybe TRBD1 (6 bases). V lost 5 bases and J lost 8, with 12 bases in between. Germline V gene data show CDR1 as SGHNT and CDR2 as YENEEA. The CDR3 length is 12 residues. The CDR3 loop reads CASSQQGDGYTF. The CDR3 DNA follows: TGTGCCAGCAGCCAACAGGGTGACGGCTACACCTTC.

The V gene is TRBV19, the J gene TRBJ1-5; D unresolved. Trimming stripped 7 bases from V and 3 bases from J, with 10 bases between. CDR1 and CDR2 (germline): LNHDA, SQIVND (reference sequence). The CDR3 contains 13 residues. The CDR3 here is CASNRIYNQPQHF. The CDR3 DNA is TGTGCCAGTAATCGTATATACAATCAGCCCCAGCATTTT.

This chain connects TRBV2 to TRBJ2-2; tentative D call: TRBD1 (6 bases). Per the germline V gene, CDR1 is SNHLY and CDR2 is FYNNEI. Between the trimmed V and J ends, which lost 10 bases and 0 bases, there was a span of 12 bases. The CDR3 loop spans 14 amino acids. In DNA form, the CDR3 reads TGTGCCACCTCCGGACAGACGAACACCGGGGAGCTGTTTTTT. Its protein is CATSGQTNTGELFF.

This clone was recorded only once. This sequence joins TRBV7-8 and TRBJ2-2; TRBD1 is a possible D gene (6 bases). V gave up 2 bases and J gave up 4 bases, with 11 bases separating them. The CDR3 extends over 15 amino acids. In germline, CDR1 is SGHVS, CDR2 FQNEAQ. The CDR3 DNA is TGTGCCAGCAGCTTAAGAGAGGGGGTCACCGGGGAGCTGTTTTTT. Its translation: CASSLREGVTGELFF. Complete variable domain (other parts from reference TRBV7-8 and TRBJ2-2): GAGVSQSPRYKVAKRGQDVALRCDPISGHVSLFWYQQALGQGPEFLTYFQNEAQLDKSGLPSDRFFAERPEGSVSTLKIQRTQQEDSAVYLCASSLREGVTGELFFGEGSRLTVL.

This clone was detected a few times. The CDR3 DNA sequence: TGTGCCAGCTCCGACACGTCCTACAATGAGCAGTTCTTC. Its protein product is CASSDTSYNEQFF. The chain employs TRBV18 and TRBJ2-1; no clear D gene. Per germline, CDR1 KGHSH and CDR2 LQKENI. The ends were cut back, 6 bases at V and 1 base at J, with 7 bases in the middle. The CDR3 spans 13 residues.

The V and J genes are TRBV30 and TRBJ2-5; TRBD2 matches at 7 bases. CDR1 is GTSNPN and CDR2 is SVGIG in the germline V gene (reference sequence). V trimming: 2 bases; J trimming: 3 bases; junction bases outside the gene matches: 6. CDR3 length: 14 amino acids. The DNA of the CDR3 is TGTGCCTGGAGTCCTGTCGCGGGAGAAGAGACCCAGTACTTC. It codes for CAWSPVAGEETQYF.

V and J are TRBV6-1 and TRBJ2-1, with 10 bases that match TRBD2. Germline loops: CDR1 MNHNS, CDR2 SASEGT. The CDR3 is 19 residues long. Trimming cost V 4 bases and J 0 bases; bases outside gene matches: 12. CDR3 nucleotide sequence: TGTGCCAGCAGTGTGGGGGTGTCTAGCGGGAGAGGCTCCTACAATGAGCAGTTCTTC. This sequence encodes CASSVGVSSGRGSYNEQFF.

This clone has more than one count but fewer than ten. CDR3 in DNA: TGCGCCAGCAGCCGTTCGCAGACTAGCGGGAGCTTCCACGGAGAATACAATGAGCAGTTCTTC. Encoded protein: CASSRSQTSGSFHGEYNEQFF. V is TRBV4-1 and J is TRBJ2-1, with 12 nucleotides matching TRBD2. The CDR3 runs to 21 residues. Germline CDR1 is MGHRA and CDR2 is YSYEKL. V was clipped by 4 bases and J by 4 bases; unmatched bases: 20.